Its frequency marks the clone carrying this T cell receptor (beta chain) as medium-sized. The antigen is unknown. The sample originates from a study of T cell clusters in autoimmune cytopenias. TRB amplification used approximately 250 ng of peripheral blood genomic DNA. Notes on the study in general: Healthy donors had 2.5 to 3-fold more exclusive TRB clusters than active autoimmune hepatitis patients. Primary autoimmune cytopenia patients appeared to lack physiological T cell clusters present in healthy donors.

TRB was amplified by touch-down multiplex PCR, primer pools A and B combined. TCRdb re-called the multiplex PCR reads and catalogs CDR3 proteins one per entry, DNA excluded. The clone table shows 6,500 to 8,500 distinct CDR3 sequences, with the ten largest holding approximately 24%. Germline V CDR1 and CDR2: LNHDA, SQIVND (reference sequence). CDR3 length: 13 amino acids. The data also belong to a second study, concerning T cell repertoires in aging, cancer and after chemotherapy. As reported in that work: Healthy donor repertoires were recorded over several months to years and showed clear clonal overlap. Rebound thymic output was suggested by rising median generation probability during chemotherapy in each cancer cohort.

Sequenced input: peripheral blood. The genes are TRBV19 and TRBJ2-7; TCRdb's D call of TRBD1 is untestable without DNA. This receptor was taken from a human donor in good health. CDR3 amino acids: CASSTDRNYEQYF.